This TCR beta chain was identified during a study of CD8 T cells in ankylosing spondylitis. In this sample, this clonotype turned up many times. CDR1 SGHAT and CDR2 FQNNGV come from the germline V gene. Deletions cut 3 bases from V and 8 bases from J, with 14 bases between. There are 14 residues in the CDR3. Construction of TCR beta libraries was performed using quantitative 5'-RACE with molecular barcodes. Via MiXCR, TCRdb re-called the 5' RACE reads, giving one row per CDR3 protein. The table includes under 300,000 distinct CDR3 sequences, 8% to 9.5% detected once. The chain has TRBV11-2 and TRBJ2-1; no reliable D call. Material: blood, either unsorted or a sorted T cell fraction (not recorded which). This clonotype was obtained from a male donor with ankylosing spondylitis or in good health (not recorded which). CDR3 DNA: TGTGCCAGCAGCTTGACTCGAATATCCGATGAGCAGTTCTTC. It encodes CASSLTRISDEQFF.